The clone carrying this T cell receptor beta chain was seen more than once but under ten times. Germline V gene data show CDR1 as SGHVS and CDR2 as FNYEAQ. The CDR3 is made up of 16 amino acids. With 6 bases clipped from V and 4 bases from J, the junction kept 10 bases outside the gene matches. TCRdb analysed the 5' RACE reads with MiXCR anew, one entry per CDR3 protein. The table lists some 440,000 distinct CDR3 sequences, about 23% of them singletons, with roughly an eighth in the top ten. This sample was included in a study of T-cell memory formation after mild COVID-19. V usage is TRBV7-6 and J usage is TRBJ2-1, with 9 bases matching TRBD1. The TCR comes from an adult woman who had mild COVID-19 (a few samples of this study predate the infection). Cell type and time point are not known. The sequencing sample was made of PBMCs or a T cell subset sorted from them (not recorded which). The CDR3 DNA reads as TGTGCCAGCAGTCCTAAGACAGGGGGAGGGTACAATGAGCAGTTCTTC. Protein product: CASSPKTGGGYNEQFF.